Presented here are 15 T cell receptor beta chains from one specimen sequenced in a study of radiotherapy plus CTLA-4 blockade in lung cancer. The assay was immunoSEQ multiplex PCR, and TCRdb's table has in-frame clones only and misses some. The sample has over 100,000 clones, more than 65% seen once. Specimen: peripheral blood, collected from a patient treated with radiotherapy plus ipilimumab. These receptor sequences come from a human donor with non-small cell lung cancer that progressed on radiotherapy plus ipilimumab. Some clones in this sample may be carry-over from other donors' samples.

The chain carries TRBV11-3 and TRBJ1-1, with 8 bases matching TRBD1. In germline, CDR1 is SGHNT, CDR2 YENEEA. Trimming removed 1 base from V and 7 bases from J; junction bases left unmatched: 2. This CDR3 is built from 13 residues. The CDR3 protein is CASSLGQGFEAFF. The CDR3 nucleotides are TGTGCCAGCAGCTTAGGACAGGGGTTTGAAGCTTTCTTT. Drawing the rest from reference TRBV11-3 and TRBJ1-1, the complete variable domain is EAGVVQSPRYKIIEKKQPVAFWCNPISGHNTLYWYLQNLGQGPELLIRYENEEAVDDSQLPKDRFSAERLKGVDSTLKIQPAELGDSAVYLCASSLGQGFEAFFGQGTRLTVV.

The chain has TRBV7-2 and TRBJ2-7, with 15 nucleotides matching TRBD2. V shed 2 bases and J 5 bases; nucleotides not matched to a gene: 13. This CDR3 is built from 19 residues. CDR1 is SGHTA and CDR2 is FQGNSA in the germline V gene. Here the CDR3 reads CASSLFSSGLAGGSHEQYF. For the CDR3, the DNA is TGTGCCAGCAGCTTATTTTCTTCGGGACTAGCGGGGGGTTCCCACGAGCAGTACTTC.

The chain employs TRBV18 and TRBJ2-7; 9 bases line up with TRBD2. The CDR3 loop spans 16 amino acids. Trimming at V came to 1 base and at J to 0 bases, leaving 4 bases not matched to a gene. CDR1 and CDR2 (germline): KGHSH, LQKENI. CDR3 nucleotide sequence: TGTGCCAGCTCACCACTCCAGCGGGGGGACTCCTACGAGCAGTACTTC. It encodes CASSPLQRGDSYEQYF.

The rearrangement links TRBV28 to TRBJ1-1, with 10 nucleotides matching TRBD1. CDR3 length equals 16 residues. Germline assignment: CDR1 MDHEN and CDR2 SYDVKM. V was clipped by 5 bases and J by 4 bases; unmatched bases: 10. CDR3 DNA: TGTGCCAGCAGTCCCCGCCCGGGACAGGGGTCCACTGAAGCTTTCTTT. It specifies CASSPRPGQGSTEAFF.

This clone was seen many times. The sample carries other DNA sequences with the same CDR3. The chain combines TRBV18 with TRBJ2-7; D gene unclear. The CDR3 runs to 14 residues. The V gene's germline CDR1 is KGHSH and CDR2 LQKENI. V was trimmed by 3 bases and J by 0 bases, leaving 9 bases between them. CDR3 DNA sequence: TGTGCCAGCTCACCCTCCCAGAGCTCCTACGAGCAGTACTTC. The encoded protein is CASSPSQSSYEQYF.

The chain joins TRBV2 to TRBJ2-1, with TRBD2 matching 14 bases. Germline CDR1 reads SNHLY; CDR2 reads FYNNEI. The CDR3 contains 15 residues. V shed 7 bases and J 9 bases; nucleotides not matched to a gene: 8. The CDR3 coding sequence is TGTGCCAGCACACCGACTAGCGGGGGGGTAGGTGAGCAGTTCTTC. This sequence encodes CASTPTSGGVGEQFF.

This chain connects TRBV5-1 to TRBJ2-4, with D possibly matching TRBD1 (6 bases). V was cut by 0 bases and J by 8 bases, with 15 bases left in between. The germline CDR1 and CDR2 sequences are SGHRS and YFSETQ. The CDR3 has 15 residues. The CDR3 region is CASSLARVTGDIQYF. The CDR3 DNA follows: TGCGCCAGCAGCTTGGCCCGAGTGACAGGCGACATTCAGTACTTC.

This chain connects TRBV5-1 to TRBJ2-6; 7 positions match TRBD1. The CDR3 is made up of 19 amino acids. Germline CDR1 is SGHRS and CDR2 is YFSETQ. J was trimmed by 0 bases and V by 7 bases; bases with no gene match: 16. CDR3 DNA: TGCGCCAGCCAGCATGAGGGACAGCGTCGCCGCTCTGGGGCCAACGTCCTGACTTTC. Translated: CASQHEGQRRRSGANVLTF.

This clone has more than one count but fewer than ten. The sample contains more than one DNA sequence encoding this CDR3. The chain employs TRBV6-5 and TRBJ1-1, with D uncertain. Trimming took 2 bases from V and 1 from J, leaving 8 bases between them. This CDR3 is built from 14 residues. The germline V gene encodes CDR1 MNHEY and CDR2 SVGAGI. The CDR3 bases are TGTGCCAGCAGTTACGAGGGTTGGAACACTGAAGCTTTCTTT. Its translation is CASSYEGWNTEAFF.

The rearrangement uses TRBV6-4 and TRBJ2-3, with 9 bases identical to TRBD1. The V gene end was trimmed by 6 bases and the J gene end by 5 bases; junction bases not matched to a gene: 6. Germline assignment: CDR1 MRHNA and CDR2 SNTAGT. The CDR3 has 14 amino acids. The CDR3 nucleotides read TGTGCCAGCAGCCGGGACAGGGATATAGATACGCAGTATTTT. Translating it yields CASSRDRDIDTQYF.

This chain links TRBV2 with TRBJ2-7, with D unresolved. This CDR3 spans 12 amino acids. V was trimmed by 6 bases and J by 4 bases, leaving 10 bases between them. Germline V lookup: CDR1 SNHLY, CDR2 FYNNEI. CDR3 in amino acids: CASRPSRYEQYF. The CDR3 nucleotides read TGTGCCAGCAGGCCGTCCAGATACGAGCAGTACTTC.

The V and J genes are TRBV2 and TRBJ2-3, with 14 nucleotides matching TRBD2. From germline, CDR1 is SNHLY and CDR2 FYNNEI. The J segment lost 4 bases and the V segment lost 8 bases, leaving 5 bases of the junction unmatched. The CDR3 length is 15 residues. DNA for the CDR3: TGTGCCAGCGCCCGACTAGCGGGGGGGGCAGATACGCAGTATTTT. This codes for CASARLAGGADTQYF.

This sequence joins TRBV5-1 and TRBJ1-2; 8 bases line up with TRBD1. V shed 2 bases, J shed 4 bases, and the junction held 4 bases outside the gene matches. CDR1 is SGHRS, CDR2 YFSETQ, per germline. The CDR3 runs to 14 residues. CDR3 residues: CASSLFGQGYGYTF. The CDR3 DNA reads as TGCGCCAGCAGCTTATTCGGACAGGGCTATGGCTACACCTTC.

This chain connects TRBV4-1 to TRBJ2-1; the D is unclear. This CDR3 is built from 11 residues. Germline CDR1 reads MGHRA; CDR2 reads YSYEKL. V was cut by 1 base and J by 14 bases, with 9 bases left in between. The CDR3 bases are TGCGCCAGCAGCCAAGGAACTGGTGAGTTCTTC. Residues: CASSQGTGEFF.

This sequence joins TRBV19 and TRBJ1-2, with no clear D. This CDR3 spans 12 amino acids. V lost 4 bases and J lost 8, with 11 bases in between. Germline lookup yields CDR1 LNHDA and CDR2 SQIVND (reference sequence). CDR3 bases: TGTGCCAGTAGTAAACTCGTTTCGGGCTACACCTTC. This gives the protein CASSKLVSGYTF.